Listed below are T cell receptor beta chains from one sample, sequenced in a study of blood T cell repertoires in COVID-19. Repertoires were generated with immunoSEQ multiplex PCR, while TCRdb's copy carries only in-frame clones and drops some. The sample records around 13,000 clones, about 90% being singletons. Sequenced: peripheral blood. The source of these receptors is a human donor in a cohort sampled during active COVID-19. The CDR3 runs from the conserved cysteine through the conserved F or W. D genes are given only for firm matches. Clone size is given for some rows only: seen once, a few or many times, or a class if the clone is expanded.

cdr3_nt cdr3_aa v_call clone_size d_call j_call
TGTGCCAGCAGTGAATGGGGGGGTGGCAACACTGAAGCTTTCTTT CASSEWGGGNTEAFF TRBV6-1 NA NA TRBJ1-1
TGCAGCGTTGAAGAGGCCCAAGAGCAGTACTTC CSVEEAQEQYF TRBV29-1 NA NA TRBJ2-7
TGTGCCAGTATCGGGGGTCCGGGACTAGCGGGCCGCACAGATACGCAGTATTTT CASIGGPGLAGRTDTQYF TRBV19 NA TRBD2 TRBJ2-3
TGTGCCAGCAGCTTGGTCAAGACAGGGCGAACTGAAGCTTTCTTT CASSLVKTGRTEAFF TRBV5-4 NA TRBD1 TRBJ1-1
TGTGCCAGCAGCTTACCCCCTCTAGCGGGTGAAGAGACCCAGTACTTC CASSLPPLAGEETQYF TRBV7-9 NA TRBD2 TRBJ2-5
TGTGCCAGCAGTTCTCTAGCGGTCCACAATGAGCAGTTCTTC CASSSLAVHNEQFF TRBV6-5 NA TRBD2 TRBJ2-1
TGTGCCAGCAGCCCAGACAGGGCCCGGCAGTTCTTC CASSPDRARQFF TRBV14 medium-sized TRBD1 TRBJ2-1
TGTGCCAGCAGCTTTGGACAGGGAAGAAACACCATATATTTT CASSFGQGRNTIYF TRBV5-4 once TRBD1 TRBJ1-3
TGCGCCAGCATCTCTCTACCAGGGGGCGCGGGTGGCAATCAGCCCCAGCATTTT CASISLPGGAGGNQPQHF TRBV5-1 few TRBD1 TRBJ1-5
TGCGCCAGCAGCTTTCGAGGCGGCCCAGATACGCAGTATTTT CASSFRGGPDTQYF TRBV5-1 NA NA TRBJ2-3
TGTGCCTGGGACACAGGGTCGTGGTCTAATTCACCCCTCCACTTT CAWDTGSWSNSPLHF TRBV30 NA NA TRBJ1-6
TGCAGCGTTGATGACGGGAACAATGAAGCTTTCTTT CSVDDGNNEAFF TRBV29-1 NA NA TRBJ1-1
TGTGCCAGCACCCCCCCGGGTACCTCTGGAAACACCATATATTTT CASTPPGTSGNTIYF TRBV7-9 NA NA TRBJ1-3
TGTGCCAGCAGCTCCCCGGGAGGGGTCTTAGGCGAGCAGTACTTC CASSSPGGVLGEQYF TRBV7-8 NA TRBD2 TRBJ2-7
TGTGCCAGCACCCCTAACTATAGCTCCTACGAGCAGTACTTC CASTPNYSSYEQYF TRBV6-5 NA NA TRBJ2-7
TGTGCCAGCTCACTCAGGGGGGCCGAAGAAAAACTGTTTTTT CASSLRGAEEKLFF TRBV18 NA TRBD1 TRBJ1-4
TGTGCCTGGGAATCCGGGACTACGTTAGAGACCCAGTACTTC CAWESGTTLETQYF TRBV30 NA TRBD2 TRBJ2-5
TGTGCCAGCAGCTTGGGCCCAGCGGGGAGGTATGAGCAGTTCTTC CASSLGPAGRYEQFF TRBV7-2 NA TRBD2 TRBJ2-1
TGTGCCAGTAGTGAACAGGGTGGCTACACCTTC CASSEQGGYTF TRBV19 NA NA TRBJ1-2
TGTGCCAGCAGTTTAGGGGGCTACGGGGCCAACGTCCTGACTTTC CASSLGGYGANVLTF TRBV27 NA NA TRBJ2-6
TGTGCCTGGGCCCTTCGGGGGACTCAAGAGACCCAGTACTTC CAWALRGTQETQYF TRBV30 once NA TRBJ2-5
TGTGCCAGCAGCTTAGCGGGAGGAATCCAAGATACGCAGTATTTT CASSLAGGIQDTQYF TRBV13 once TRBD2 TRBJ2-3
TGTGCCAGTAGTCTCCTAGCGGGGGAGCAGTTCTTC CASSLLAGEQFF TRBV19 NA TRBD2 TRBJ2-1
TGTGCCAGCAGCCCGGACAGGTTGAATGAGCAGTTCTTC CASSPDRLNEQFF TRBV7-2 once TRBD1 TRBJ2-1
TGCAGTGCTAGTGCGGGGGACGGCTACAATGAGCAGTTCTTC CSASAGDGYNEQFF TRBV20-1 once TRBD2 TRBJ2-1
TGCGCCAGCAGCTCCGGGACAGTTAATGAAAAACTGTTTTTT CASSSGTVNEKLFF TRBV5-1 NA TRBD1 TRBJ1-4
TGCGCCAGCAGCCCCGACAGGGGTAATGAAAAACTGTTTTTT CASSPDRGNEKLFF TRBV5-1 NA TRBD1 TRBJ1-4
TGTGCCAGCAAAAGATCTAGCGGGGGGGTGGAGCAGTTCTTC CASKRSSGGVEQFF TRBV27 NA TRBD2 TRBJ2-1
TGTGCCAGCAGAAATACAGAGAGCTCCTACAATGAGCAGTTCTTC CASRNTESSYNEQFF TRBV11-3 NA NA TRBJ2-1
TGCAGTGCTAGTTCCGGGGAAAGGACTCAGCCCCAGCATTTT CSASSGERTQPQHF TRBV20-1 once NA TRBJ1-5
TGTGCCAGCAGCTGGGGACTAGCGGGGGGAGAGACCCAGTACTTC CASSWGLAGGETQYF TRBV5-6 NA TRBD2 TRBJ2-5
TGTGCCAGCAGCTTGAGCGGGGGCGTACTGGTAGATACGCAGTATTTT CASSLSGGVLVDTQYF TRBV7-3 NA TRBD2 TRBJ2-3
TGTGCCAGCGGACAGGGGAAATACGAGCAGTACTTC CASGQGKYEQYF TRBV9 few TRBD1 TRBJ2-7
TGCAGTGCTAGTCGTACTAGCCACAATGAGCAGTTCTTC CSASRTSHNEQFF TRBV20-1 NA NA TRBJ2-1
TGTGCCAGCAGCTCGACAGGGGTCAATGAGCAGTTCTTC CASSSTGVNEQFF TRBV5-6 NA TRBD1 TRBJ2-1
TGTGCCAGCAGCCCGGGACTCCCCGCAGATACGCAGTATTTT CASSPGLPADTQYF TRBV3-1/TRBV3-2 NA NA TRBJ2-3
TGTGCCAGCGGGACTTCTTCCTACGAGCAGTACTTC CASGTSSYEQYF TRBV12-3/TRBV12-4 NA NA TRBJ2-7
TGTGCCAGCAGCTTCAGCTCCTACAATGAGCAGTTCTTC CASSFSSYNEQFF TRBV7-3 few NA TRBJ2-1
TGTGCCAGCAGTCTCACCGGGACAGGGGGCGGTGTAAGGAACACCATATATTTT CASSLTGTGGGVRNTIYF TRBV7-8 NA TRBD1 TRBJ1-3